The 13 T cell receptor beta chains below were found in one sample sequenced in a study of cytomegalovirus exposure and HLA in healthy donors listed by TCRdb under 2017. Libraries came from the immunoSEQ multiplex PCR assay. The source is immuneACCESS, and TCRdb retained only in-frame sequences with V and J called. Part of the clones is not carried over; for the studies checked, unresolved V genes explain less than half of this, and the remainder is unexplained. This sample has 220,000 or so clones in its table, and 65% to 85% of those were observed once. The ten largest clones add up to roughly an eighth of the sample. Sequences were obtained from PBMCs. The receptors were sampled from a woman younger than 45 in good health and CMV-seropositive.

This chain connects TRBV29-1 to TRBJ2-7, with TRBD2 identical over 9 bases. The ends lost 4 bases at V and 3 bases at J; junction bases unmatched: 7. The CDR3 extends over 14 amino acids. Germline loops: CDR1 SQVTM, CDR2 ANQGSEA. The DNA for the CDR3 is TGCAGCGTTGTTCCCGCGGGGGGGATCTACGAGCAGTACTTC. It yields the protein CSVVPAGGIYEQYF.

This clone showed up just a few times. This rearrangement joins TRBV5-5 to TRBJ1-1; 10 nucleotides agree with TRBD1. Trimming removed 5 bases from V and 14 bases from J; junction bases left unmatched: 12. CDR1 SGHKS and CDR2 YYEKEE come from the germline V gene (reference sequence). This CDR3 is 13 amino acids long. The chain's CDR3 is CASSPGTGVGWFF. CDR3 DNA: TGTGCCAGCAGTCCCGGGACAGGGGTAGGGTGGTTCTTT.

This chain uses TRBV2 with TRBJ1-5, with 12 positions matching TRBD1. The CDR3 is made up of 18 amino acids. V lost 0 bases to trimming and J lost 2 bases; unmatched junction nucleotides: 5. Germline V gene sequence: CDR1 SNHLY, CDR2 FYNNEI. CDR3 DNA sequence: TGTGCCAGCAGTGAAGCGCCGGGACAGGGGGCGCGCAATCAGCCCCAGCATTTT. Its protein is CASSEAPGQGARNQPQHF.

In DNA, the CDR3 is TGTGCCATCGGTGACAGGAAGGTTGGAGCTTTCTTT. Translating gives CAIGDRKVGAFF. The genes are TRBV19 and TRBJ1-1; TRBD1 is a possible D gene (6 bases). V dropped 10 bases and J dropped 10 bases, with 19 bases sitting between them. The CDR3 covers 12 residues. CDR1 and CDR2 from the germline V gene are LNHDA and SQIVND (reference sequence).

This clone was detected only a few times. The gene calls are TRBV5-1 and TRBJ1-5; D gene unclear. The CDR3 spans 13 residues. CDR1 SGHRS and CDR2 YFSETQ come from the germline V gene. Trimming shortened V by 0 bases and J by 7 bases, and 8 bases separated the two germline ends. CDR3 nucleotides: TGCGCCAGCAGCTTGGGAGTTGCCCAGCCCCAGCATTTT. As protein: CASSLGVAQPQHF.

The chain couples TRBV6-5 to TRBJ1-1, with D unresolved. Germline values: CDR1 MNHEY, CDR2 SVGAGI. The CDR3 sequence is 14 residues long. Trimming removed 8 bases at V and 1 base at J, with 14 bases between. CDR3 DNA: TGTGCCAGCTCAGTACCGGGGTCGAACACTGAAGCTTTCTTT. It encodes CASSVPGSNTEAFF.

CDR3 region: CASTGGGRETQYF. In DNA, the CDR3 is TGTGCCAGCACCGGGGGAGGTCGGGAGACCCAGTACTTC. The chain joins TRBV6-1 to TRBJ2-5; D perhaps matches TRBD2 (6 bases). Germline CDR1 is MNHNS and CDR2 is SASEGT. Trimming left V 7 bases short and J 5 bases short, with 14 bases between. The CDR3 totals 13 residues.

This rearrangement joins TRBV16 to TRBJ1-1; 8 bases match TRBD1. Trimming cost V 1 base and J 3 bases; bases outside gene matches: 4. Germline values: CDR1 KGHSY, CDR2 FQNENV. CDR3 size: 15 residues. The chain's CDR3 is CASSQWETGDTEAFF. As DNA, the CDR3 is TGTGCCAGCAGCCAATGGGAGACAGGGGACACTGAAGCTTTCTTT. Based on the CDR3 plus reference TRBV16 and TRBJ1-1, the full variable domain is GEEVAQTPKHLVRGEGQKAKLYCAPIKGHSYVFWYQQVLKNEFKFLISFQNENVFDETGMPKERFSAKCLPNSPCSLEIQATKLEDSAVYFCASSQWETGDTEAFFGQGTRLTVV.

This sequence joins TRBV30 and TRBJ2-7; the D is unclear. CDR3 size: 11 residues. Trimming shortened V by 1 base and J by 4 bases, and 5 bases separated the two germline ends. Germline V CDR1 and CDR2: GTSNPN, SVGIG (reference sequence). In DNA form, the CDR3 reads TGTGCCTGGAGTGGTGAGTACGAGCAGTACTTC. It codes for CAWSGEYEQYF.

This clone came up many times. The chain uses TRBV6-1 and TRBJ2-5, with D possibly TRBD2 on 6 matching bases. The V end lost 4 bases, the J end lost 0 bases, and 6 bases lay between the germline ends. Looked up from germline, CDR1 is MNHNS and CDR2 is SASEGT. The CDR3 is 13 amino acids. The CDR3, as DNA: TGTGCCAGCAGTGGGGACTACCAAGAGACCCAGTACTTC. Amino acid sequence: CASSGDYQETQYF.

The J gene is TRBJ1-1, the V gene TRBV27, with D possibly matching TRBD1 (6 bases). The germline CDR1 and CDR2 sequences are MNHEY and SMNVEV (reference sequence). This CDR3 is 15 amino acids long. The V and J ends lost 6 bases and 5 bases respectively, with 19 bases between them. CDR3 in DNA: TGTGCCAGCAGACCGGGACACTTAGAGGGGACTGAAGCTTTCTTT. Protein sequence: CASRPGHLEGTEAFF.

The genes are TRBV27 and TRBJ1-5; D is ambiguous. The V gene's germline CDR1 is MNHEY and CDR2 SMNVEV (reference sequence). Deletions cut 5 bases from V and 3 bases from J, with 14 bases between. This CDR3 has 15 residues. CDR3: CASSPRGPFNQPQHF. DNA of the CDR3: TGTGCCAGCAGTCCCAGAGGGCCCTTCAATCAGCCCCAGCATTTT.

The V gene is TRBV7-3, the J gene TRBJ2-1; TRBD1 might be the D (5 bases). V was cut by 6 bases and J by 5 bases, with 14 bases left in between. The CDR3 is made up of 14 amino acids. Germline lookup yields CDR1 SGHTA and CDR2 FQGTGA. CDR3 amino acids: CASRERAGNNEQFF. CDR3 in DNA: TGTGCCAGCAGGGAAAGGGCAGGGAACAATGAGCAGTTCTTC.